This T cell receptor beta chain was sequenced for a study of blood T cell repertoires in COVID-19 (dated by TCRdb to about 2020). With regard to the full study: The collaborator samples originated in the United States, Italy and Spain and spanned the acute and convalescent phases of COVID-19. The prospective study material was composed of cDNA or gDNA derived from T cells, B-cell-depleted T cells, or PBMCs. The dataset comprised deeply sampled blood TCRbeta repertoires from subjects exposed to, actively infected with, or recovered from COVID-19. A freely available public database, intended as a resource for researchers studying the immune response to SARS-CoV-2, is where the repertoires were released. Samples were obtained from the ongoing ImmuneRACE study (first 160 participants) and from roughly 1,300 subjects provided by 6 global collaborators. The sample metadata nearly always contained a de-identified subject ID, COVID-19 status, age in years and sex. Where HLA class I and class II types were available, the types were taken from metadata supplied by the sample provider, not from assay-based typing.

Regarding this clone: The target of this receptor is not known. One base away there is no much larger clone; base qualities are not given.

The V end loses 0 bases and the J end loses 2 bases, and a stretch of 14 bases separates them. CDR1 MNHEY and CDR2 SVGAGI were looked up in the germline V gene. The CDR3 measures 16 amino acids from cysteine to phenylalanine. The retained sequence is limited to the CDR3, 48 bases, with the frame set at the first base. Each collaborating institution followed its own protocols to collect whole blood in K2EDTA tubes. For TCRbeta analysis, collaborators shipped samples as frozen whole blood, isolated PBMCs, or DNA extracted from either of those sample types. Results and caveats for the whole study, not just this receptor: How much clinical and demographic metadata was included differed by source and by participant, and the metadata was provided uncurated.

The immunoSEQ Assay, a bias-controlled multiplex PCR, was used to amplify TCRbeta CDR3 regions from genomic DNA. As for the authors' bioinformatics: Nucleated cell counts per sample were estimated from amplification of reference gene primers within the assay. Sequence reads were collapsed and filtered to measure the absolute abundance of every unique TCRbeta CDR3 rearrangement. For each sample, productive Simpson clonality was calculated as the square root of Simpson's diversity index over productive rearrangements. TCRdb retrieved this table from immuneACCESS and kept in-frame rearrangements only. Not all clones are present; in checked studies, unresolved V genes account for under half, and no reason is known for the remainder. V and J calls and clone size are as listed in that table; D and trimming were resolved from the DNA. This sample has about 7,700 clones in its table, and about 90% of those were observed once. The ten biggest clones cover about 7% of the sample.

The sequencing input was peripheral blood. The chain joins TRBV6-5 to TRBJ2-7; matching of 5 bases hints at TRBD2 as the D gene. The sequence was obtained from a woman aged 45-65 years with active or convalescent COVID-19. The nucleotide sequence is TGTGCCAGCAGTTACTCAGTGGTGGGAGCGACCTACGAGCAGTACTTC. Protein translation: CASSYSVVGATYEQYF.